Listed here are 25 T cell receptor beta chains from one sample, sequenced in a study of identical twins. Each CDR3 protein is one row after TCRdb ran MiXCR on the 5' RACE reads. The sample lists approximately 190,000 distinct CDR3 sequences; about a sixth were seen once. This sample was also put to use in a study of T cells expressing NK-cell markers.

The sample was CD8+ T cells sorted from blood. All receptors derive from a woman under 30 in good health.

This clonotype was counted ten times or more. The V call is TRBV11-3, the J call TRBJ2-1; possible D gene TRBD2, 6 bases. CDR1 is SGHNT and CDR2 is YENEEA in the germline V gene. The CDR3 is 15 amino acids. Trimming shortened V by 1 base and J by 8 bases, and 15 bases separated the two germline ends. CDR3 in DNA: TGTGCCAGCAGCTTAGGTGGTATTAGCGGCGATGAGCAGTTCTTC. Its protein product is CASSLGGISGDEQFF.

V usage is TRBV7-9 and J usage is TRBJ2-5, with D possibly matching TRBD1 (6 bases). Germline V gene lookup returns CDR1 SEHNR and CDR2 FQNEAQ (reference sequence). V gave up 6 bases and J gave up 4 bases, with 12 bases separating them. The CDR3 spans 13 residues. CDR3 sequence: CASSVDSRETQYF. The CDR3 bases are TGTGCCAGCAGTGTGGACAGCCGAGAGACCCAGTACTTC.

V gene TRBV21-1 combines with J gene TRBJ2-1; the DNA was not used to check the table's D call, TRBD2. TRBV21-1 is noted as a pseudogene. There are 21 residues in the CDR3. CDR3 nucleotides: TGTGCCAGCAGCCCGCGCCTATCAGGGGACAGCGGTTCCTTCTCCTACAATGAGCAGTTCTTC. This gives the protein CASSPRLSGDSGSFSYNEQFF.

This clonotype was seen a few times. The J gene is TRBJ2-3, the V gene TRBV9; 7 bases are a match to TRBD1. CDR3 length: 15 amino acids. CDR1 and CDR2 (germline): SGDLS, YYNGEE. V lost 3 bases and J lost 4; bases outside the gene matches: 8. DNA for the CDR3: TGTGCCAGCAGCGGGGAGACAGGGCTCCCAGATACGCAGTATTTT. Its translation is CASSGETGLPDTQYF.

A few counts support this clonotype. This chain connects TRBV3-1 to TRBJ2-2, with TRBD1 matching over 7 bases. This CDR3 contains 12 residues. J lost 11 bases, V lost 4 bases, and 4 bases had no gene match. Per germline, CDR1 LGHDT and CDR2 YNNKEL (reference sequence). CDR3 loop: CASSRTGDELFF. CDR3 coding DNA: TGTGCCAGCAGCCGTACAGGGGACGAGCTGTTTTTT.

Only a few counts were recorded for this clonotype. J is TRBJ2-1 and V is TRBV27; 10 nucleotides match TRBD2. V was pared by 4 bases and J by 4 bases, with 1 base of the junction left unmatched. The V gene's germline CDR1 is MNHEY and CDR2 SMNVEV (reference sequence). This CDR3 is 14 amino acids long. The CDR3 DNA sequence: TGTGCCAGCAGTTCAGCGGGAGGGTACAATGAGCAGTTCTTC. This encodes CASSSAGGYNEQFF.

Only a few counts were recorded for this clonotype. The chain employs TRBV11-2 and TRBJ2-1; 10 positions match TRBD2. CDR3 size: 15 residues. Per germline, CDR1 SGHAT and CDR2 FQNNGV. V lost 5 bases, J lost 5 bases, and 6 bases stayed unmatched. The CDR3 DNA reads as TGTGCCAGCAGCACGGTCACTAGCGGGGACAATGAGCAGTTCTTC. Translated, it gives CASSTVTSGDNEQFF.

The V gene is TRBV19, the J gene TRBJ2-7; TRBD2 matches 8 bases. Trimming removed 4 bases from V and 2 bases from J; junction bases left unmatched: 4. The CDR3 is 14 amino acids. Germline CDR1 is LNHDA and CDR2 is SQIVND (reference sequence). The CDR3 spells CASSNAGGAYEQYF. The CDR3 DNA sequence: TGTGCCAGTAGTAATGCGGGAGGCGCCTACGAGCAGTACTTC. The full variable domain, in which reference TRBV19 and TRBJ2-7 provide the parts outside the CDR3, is DGGITQSPKYLFRKEGQNVTLSCEQNLNHDAMYWYRQDPGQGLRLIYYSQIVNDFQKGDIAEGYSVSREKKESFPLTVTSAQKNPTAFYLCASSNAGGAYEQYFGPGTRLTVT.

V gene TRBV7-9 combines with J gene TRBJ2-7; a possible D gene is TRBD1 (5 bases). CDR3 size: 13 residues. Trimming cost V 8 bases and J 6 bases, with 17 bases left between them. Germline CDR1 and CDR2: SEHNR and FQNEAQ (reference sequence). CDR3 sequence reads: CASSQGGTSEQYF. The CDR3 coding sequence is TGTGCCAGCTCCCAGGGCGGTACCTCCGAGCAGTACTTC.

CDR3 loop: CSARYTSYEQYF. As DNA, the CDR3 is TGCAGTGCTAGATACACAAGTTACGAGCAGTACTTC. The chain employs TRBV20-1 and TRBJ2-7; D uncertain. This CDR3 comprises 12 residues. Per the germline V gene, CDR1 is DFQATT and CDR2 is SNEGSKA (reference sequence). The V end lost 2 bases, the J end lost 4 bases, and 9 bases lay between the germline ends.

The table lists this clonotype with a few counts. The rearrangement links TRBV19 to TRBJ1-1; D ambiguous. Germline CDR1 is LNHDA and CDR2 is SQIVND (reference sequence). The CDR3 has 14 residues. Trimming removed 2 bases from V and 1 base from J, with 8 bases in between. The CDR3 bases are TGTGCCAGTAGTATACGGGCAAGGAACACTGAAGCTTTCTTT. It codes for CASSIRARNTEAFF.

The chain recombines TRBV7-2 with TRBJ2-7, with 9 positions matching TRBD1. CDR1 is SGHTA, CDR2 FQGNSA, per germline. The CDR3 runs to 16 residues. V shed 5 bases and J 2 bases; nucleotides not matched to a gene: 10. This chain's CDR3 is CASSDQRDRVPYEQYF. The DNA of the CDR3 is TGTGCCAGCAGCGACCAACGGGACAGGGTGCCCTACGAGCAGTACTTC.

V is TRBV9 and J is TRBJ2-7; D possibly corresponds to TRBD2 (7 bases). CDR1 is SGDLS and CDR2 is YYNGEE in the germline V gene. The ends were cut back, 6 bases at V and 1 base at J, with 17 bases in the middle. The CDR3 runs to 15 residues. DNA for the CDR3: TGTGCCAGCAATAGGGGGGGAGAATCATCCTACGAGCAGTACTTC. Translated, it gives CASNRGGESSYEQYF.

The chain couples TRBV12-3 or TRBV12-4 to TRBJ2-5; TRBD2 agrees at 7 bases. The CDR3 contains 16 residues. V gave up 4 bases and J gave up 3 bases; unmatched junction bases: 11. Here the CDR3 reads CASSSNRGDYEETQYF. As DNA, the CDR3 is TGTGCCAGCAGTTCGAACCGGGGGGACTACGAAGAGACCCAGTACTTC.

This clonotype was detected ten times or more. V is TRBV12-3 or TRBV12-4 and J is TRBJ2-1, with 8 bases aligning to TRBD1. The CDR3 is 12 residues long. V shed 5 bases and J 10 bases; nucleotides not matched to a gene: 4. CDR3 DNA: TGTGCCAGCAGTCTTACAGGGGGAGAGCAGTTCTTC. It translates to CASSLTGGEQFF.

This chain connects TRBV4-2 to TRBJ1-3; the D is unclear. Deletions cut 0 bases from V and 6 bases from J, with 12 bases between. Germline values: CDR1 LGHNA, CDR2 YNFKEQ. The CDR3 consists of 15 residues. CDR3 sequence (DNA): TGTGCCAGCAGCCAAGAATTGAGAATCTCAAACACCATATATTTT. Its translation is CASSQELRISNTIYF.

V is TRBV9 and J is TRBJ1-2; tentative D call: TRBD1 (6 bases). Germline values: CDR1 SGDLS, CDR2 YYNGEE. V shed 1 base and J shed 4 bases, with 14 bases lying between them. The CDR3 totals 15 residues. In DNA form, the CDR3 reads TGTGCCAGCAGCGTACCTGAGGGGGGAAGCTATGGCTACACCTTC. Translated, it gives CASSVPEGGSYGYTF.

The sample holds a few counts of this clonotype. CDR3 in amino acids: CASSESYRGELFF. CDR3 coding DNA: TGTGCCAGCAGTGAATCTTATCGCGGGGAGCTGTTTTTT. The chain recombines TRBV25-1 with TRBJ2-2, with D unresolved. The germline V gene has CDR1 MGHDK and CDR2 SYGVNS. This CDR3 is built from 13 residues. V shed 1 base and J shed 7 bases, with 7 bases lying between them.

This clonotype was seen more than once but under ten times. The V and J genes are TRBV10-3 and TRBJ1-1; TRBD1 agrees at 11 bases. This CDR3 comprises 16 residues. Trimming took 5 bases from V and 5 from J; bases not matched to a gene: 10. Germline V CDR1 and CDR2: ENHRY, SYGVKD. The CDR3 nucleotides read TGTGCCATCAGTAACGGACAGGGGGCCCTGAGGACTGAAGCTTTCTTT. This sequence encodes CAISNGQGALRTEAFF.

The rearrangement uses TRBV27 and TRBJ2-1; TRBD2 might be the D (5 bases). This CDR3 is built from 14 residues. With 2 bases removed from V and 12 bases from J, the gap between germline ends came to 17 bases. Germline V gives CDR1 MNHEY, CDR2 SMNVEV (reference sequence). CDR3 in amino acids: CASSLGLGTAGQFF. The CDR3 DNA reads TGTGCCAGCAGTTTAGGGTTGGGCACCGCGGGGCAGTTCTTC.

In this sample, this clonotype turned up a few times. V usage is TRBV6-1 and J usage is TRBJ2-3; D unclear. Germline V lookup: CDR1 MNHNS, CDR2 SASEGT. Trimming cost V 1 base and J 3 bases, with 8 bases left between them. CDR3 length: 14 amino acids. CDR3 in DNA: TGTGCCAGCAGTGAAGGGTACGGGACAGATACGCAGTATTTT. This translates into CASSEGYGTDTQYF.

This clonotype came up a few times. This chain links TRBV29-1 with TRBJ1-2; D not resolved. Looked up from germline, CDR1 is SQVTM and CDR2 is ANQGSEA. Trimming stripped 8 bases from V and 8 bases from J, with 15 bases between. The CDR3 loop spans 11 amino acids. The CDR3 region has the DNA TGCAGCCTCCGGGAGGGCGAAGGCTACACCTTC. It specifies CSLREGEGYTF.

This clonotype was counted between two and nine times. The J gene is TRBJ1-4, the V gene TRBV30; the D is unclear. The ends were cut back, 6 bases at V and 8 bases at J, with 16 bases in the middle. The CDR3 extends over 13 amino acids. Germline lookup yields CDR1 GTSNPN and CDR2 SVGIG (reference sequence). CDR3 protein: CACVPGDKEKLFF. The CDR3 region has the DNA TGTGCCTGCGTACCGGGAGATAAGGAAAAACTGTTTTTT.

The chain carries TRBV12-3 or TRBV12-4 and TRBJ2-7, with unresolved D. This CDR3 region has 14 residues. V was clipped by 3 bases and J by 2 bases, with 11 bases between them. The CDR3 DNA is TGTGCCAGCAGTTTTCCCAGCAACCCCTACGAGCAGTACTTC. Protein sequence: CASSFPSNPYEQYF.

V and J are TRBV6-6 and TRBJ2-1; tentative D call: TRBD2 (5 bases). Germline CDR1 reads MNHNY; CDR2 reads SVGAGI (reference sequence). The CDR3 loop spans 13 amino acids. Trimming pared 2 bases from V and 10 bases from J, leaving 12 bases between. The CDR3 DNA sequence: TGTGCCAGCAGTTACCCGGGCGGGTTCGAGCAGTTCTTC. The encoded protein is CASSYPGGFEQFF.